This TCR beta chain came from a study of cytomegalovirus exposure and HLA in healthy donors. For this clone: No antigen is known for it.

Study outcomes and limitations: It was found in a later analysis that first-cohort TCR clusters tended to co-occur in the 100 to 150 validation repertoires. TCR beta chains numbering some 160 were designated cytomegalovirus-associated. Rarity characterized most TCR sequences, yet some public TCRs appeared in many donors.

Donors were drawn from the 120-subject validation cohort, separate from the approximately 670-subject first cohort. CDR1 is SEHNR and CDR2 is FQNEAQ in the germline V gene (reference sequence). The V gene lost 9 bases and the J gene lost 6 bases, with 20 bases spanning the gap. This CDR3 is 14 amino acids long. The method was immunoSEQ multiplex PCR; TCRdb's version includes in-frame clones alone and lacks a portion of them. The data hold 70,000 or so clones, with roughly 94% observed a single time. J is TRBJ1-2 and V is TRBV7-9, with D tentatively TRBD1 (5 bases). The origin of this receptor is a man between 18 and 35 years old in good health and CMV-seropositive. Material for sequencing was PBMCs. The CDR3 protein is CASSTGGSPHGYTF. CDR3 bases: TGTGCCAGTTCTACGGGGGGTTCCCCTCATGGCTACACCTTC.